This T cell receptor beta chain comes out of a study of T-cell reconstitution after alpha-beta-depleted transplantation in children. Study-wide findings and caveats: Alpha-beta T cells about two months after transplant reportedly derived from several hundred expanded graft clones. Some patients' high day-60 TCRbeta diversity was attributed to recipient cells surviving conditioning. The authors attributed T-cell counts and diversity one year after transplant mostly to newly produced T cells.

Preparation of the TCRbeta library used unique molecular identifiers. Each CDR3 protein is one row after TCRdb ran MiXCR on the PCR reads. The data contain about 980,000 distinct CDR3 sequences, about 31% of them seen just once; the ten biggest clones take up roughly 31%. Regarding this clonotype: As yet, its antigen is unknown.

CDR3 length equals 14 residues. V lost 5 bases, J lost 0 bases, and 9 bases lay in between. Germline CDR1 ENHRY, CDR2 SYGVKD. This receptor was taken from a boy under two years old who had a stem cell transplant for SCID, so the T cells may come from the graft donor. This material consisted of PBMCs, mostly from graft donor cells, taken 360 days after TCRalphabeta/CD19-depleted stem cell transplant. The chain joins TRBV10-3 to TRBJ2-3; D remains unclear. The CDR3 is CAISTLSSTDTQYF. CDR3 nucleotides: TGTGCCATCAGTACACTTTCTAGCACAGATACGCAGTATTTT.